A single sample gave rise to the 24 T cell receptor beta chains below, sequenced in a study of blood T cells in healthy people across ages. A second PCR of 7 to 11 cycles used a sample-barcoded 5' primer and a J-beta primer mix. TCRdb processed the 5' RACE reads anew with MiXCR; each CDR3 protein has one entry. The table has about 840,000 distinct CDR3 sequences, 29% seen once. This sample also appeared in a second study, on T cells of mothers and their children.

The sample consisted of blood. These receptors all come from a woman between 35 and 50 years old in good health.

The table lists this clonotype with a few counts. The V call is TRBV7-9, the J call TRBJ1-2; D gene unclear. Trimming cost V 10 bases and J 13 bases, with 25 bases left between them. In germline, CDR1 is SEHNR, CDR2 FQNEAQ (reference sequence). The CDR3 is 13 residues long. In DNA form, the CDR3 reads TGTGCCACCAACACTGACGGCGGTGGCGTATTCACCTTC. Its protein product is CATNTDGGGVFTF. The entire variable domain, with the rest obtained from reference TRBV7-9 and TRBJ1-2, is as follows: DTGVSQNPRHKITKRGQNVTFRCDPISEHNRLYWYRQTLGQGPEFLTYFQNEAQLEKSRLLSDRFSAERPKGSFSTLEIQRTEQGDSAMYLCATNTDGGGVFTFGSGTRLTVV.

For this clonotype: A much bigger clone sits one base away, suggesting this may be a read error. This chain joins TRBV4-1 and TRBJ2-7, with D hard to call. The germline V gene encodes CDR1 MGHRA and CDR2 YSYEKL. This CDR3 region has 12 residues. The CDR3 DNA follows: TGCGCCAGCAGCCAAGATACCTACGAGCGGTACTTC. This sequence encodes CASSQDTYERYF.

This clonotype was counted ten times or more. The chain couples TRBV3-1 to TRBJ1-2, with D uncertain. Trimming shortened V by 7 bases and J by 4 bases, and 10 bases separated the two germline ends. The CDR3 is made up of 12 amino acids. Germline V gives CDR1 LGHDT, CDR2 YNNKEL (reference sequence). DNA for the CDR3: TGTGCCAGCACGAGTGGGCCCTATGGCTACACCTTC. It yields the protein CASTSGPYGYTF.

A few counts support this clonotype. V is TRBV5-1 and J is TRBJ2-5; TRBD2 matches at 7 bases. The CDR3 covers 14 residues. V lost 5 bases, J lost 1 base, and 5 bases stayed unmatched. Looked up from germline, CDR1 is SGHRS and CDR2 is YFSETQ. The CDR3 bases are TGCGCCAGCAGAAACGGGACTACCCAAGAGACCCAGTACTTC. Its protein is CASRNGTTQETQYF.

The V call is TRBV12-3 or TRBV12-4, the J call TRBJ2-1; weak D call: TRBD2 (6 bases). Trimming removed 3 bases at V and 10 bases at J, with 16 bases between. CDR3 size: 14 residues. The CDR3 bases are TGTGCCAGCAGTTTGCTCAGGGACTCCTACGAGCAGTTCTTC. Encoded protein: CASSLLRDSYEQFF.

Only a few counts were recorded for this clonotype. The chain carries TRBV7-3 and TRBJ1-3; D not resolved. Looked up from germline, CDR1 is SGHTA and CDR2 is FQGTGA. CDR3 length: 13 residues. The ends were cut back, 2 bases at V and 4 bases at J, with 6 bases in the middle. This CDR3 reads CASSLYGGNTIYF. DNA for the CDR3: TGTGCCAGCAGCTTATACGGGGGAAACACCATATATTTT.

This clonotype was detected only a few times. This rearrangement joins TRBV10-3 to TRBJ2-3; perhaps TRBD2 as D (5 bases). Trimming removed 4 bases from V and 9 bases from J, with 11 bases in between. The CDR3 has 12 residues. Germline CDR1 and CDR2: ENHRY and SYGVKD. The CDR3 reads CAISGAGVTQYF. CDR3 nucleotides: TGTGCCATCAGTGGAGCCGGGGTGACGCAGTATTTT.

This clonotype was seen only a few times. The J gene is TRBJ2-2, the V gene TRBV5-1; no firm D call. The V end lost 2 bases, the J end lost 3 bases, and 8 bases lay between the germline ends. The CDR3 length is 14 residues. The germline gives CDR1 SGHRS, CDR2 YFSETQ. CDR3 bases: TGCGCCAGCAGCTTAAGGACGGACACCGGGGAGCTGTTTTTT. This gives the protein CASSLRTDTGELFF. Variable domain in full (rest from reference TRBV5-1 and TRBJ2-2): KAGVTQTPRYLIKTRGQQVTLSCSPISGHRSVSWYQQTPGQGLQFLFEYFSETQRNKGNFPGRFSGRQFSNSRSEMNVSTLELGDSALYLCASSLRTDTGELFFGEGSRLTVL.

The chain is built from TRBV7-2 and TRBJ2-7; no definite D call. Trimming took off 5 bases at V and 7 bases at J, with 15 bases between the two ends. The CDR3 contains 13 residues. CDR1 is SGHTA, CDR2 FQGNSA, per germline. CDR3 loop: CASSPGWAGEQYF. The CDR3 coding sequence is TGTGCCAGCAGCCCCGGGTGGGCTGGGGAGCAGTACTTC.

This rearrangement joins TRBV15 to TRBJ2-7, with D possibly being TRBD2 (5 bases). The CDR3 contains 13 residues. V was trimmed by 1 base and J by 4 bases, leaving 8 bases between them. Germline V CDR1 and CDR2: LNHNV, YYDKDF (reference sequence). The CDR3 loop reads CATSRGETYEQYF. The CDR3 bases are TGTGCCACCAGCAGAGGGGAGACTTACGAGCAGTACTTC.

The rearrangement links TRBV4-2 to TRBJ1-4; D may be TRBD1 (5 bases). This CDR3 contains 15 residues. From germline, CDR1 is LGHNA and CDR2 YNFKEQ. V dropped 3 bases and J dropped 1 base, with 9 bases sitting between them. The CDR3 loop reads CASSQIGGTNEKLFF. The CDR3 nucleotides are TGTGCCAGCAGCCAGATTGGGGGAACTAATGAAAAACTGTTTTTT.

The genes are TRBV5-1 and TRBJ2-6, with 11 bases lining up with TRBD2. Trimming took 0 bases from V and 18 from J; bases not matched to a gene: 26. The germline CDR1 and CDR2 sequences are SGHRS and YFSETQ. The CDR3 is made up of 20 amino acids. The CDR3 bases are TGCGCCAGCAGCTTGGGCGGGACTAGCGGCAAATTCTCGGGGGCCAACGTCTGGACTTTC. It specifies CASSLGGTSGKFSGANVWTF. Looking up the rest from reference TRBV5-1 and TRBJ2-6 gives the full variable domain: KAGVTQTPRYLIKTRGQQVTLSCSPISGHRSVSWYQQTPGQGLQFLFEYFSETQRNKGNFPGRFSGRQFSNSRSEMNVSTLELGDSALYLCASSLGGTSGKFSGANVWTFGAGSRLTVL.

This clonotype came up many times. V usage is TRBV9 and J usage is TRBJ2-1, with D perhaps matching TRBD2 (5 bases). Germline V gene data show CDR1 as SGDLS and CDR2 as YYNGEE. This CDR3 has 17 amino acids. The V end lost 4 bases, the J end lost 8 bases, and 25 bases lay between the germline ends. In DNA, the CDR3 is TGTGCCAGCAGCCCCTCGGATGAGGAGGTTCTCCACGATGAGCAGTTCTTC. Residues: CASSPSDEEVLHDEQFF.

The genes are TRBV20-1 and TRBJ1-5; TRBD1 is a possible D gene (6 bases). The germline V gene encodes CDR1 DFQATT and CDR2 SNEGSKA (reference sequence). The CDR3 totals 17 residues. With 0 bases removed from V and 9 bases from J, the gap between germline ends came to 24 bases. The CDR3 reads CSARDFRRGGEKGPQHF. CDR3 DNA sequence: TGCAGTGCTAGAGACTTCCGGAGAGGGGGAGAAAAGGGGCCCCAGCATTTT.

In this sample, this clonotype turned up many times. The CDR3 DNA reads as TGTGCCAGCAGCCCAATTAACCAAGAGACCCAGTACTTC. Its protein is CASSPINQETQYF. This sequence joins TRBV6-5 and TRBJ2-5; D is uncertain. V was trimmed by 6 bases and J by 0 bases, leaving 8 bases between them. The germline gives CDR1 MNHEY, CDR2 SVGAGI. The CDR3 has 13 residues.

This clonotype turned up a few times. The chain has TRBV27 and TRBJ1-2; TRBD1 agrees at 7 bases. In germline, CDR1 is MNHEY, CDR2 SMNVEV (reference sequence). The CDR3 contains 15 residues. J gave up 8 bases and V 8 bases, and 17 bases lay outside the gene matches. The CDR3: CASCPSQVQGGGYTF. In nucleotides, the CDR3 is TGTGCCAGCTGCCCCTCCCAGGTTCAGGGGGGGGGCTACACCTTC.

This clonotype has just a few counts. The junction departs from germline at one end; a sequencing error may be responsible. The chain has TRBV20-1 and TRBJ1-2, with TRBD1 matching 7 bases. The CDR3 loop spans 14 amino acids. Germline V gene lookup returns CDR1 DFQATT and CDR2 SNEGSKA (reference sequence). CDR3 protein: CSATRGQRNYCYTF. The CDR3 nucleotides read TGCAGTGCTACACGGGGACAGCGGAACTATTGCTACACCTTC.

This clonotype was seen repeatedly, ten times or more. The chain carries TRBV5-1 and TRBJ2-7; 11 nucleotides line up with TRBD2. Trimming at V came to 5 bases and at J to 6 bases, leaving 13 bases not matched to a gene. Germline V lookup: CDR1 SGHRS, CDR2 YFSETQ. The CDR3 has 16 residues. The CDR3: CASSSLAGGLSLEQYF. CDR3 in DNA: TGCGCCAGCAGTTCCTTAGCGGGGGGGCTTTCGCTCGAGCAGTACTTC.

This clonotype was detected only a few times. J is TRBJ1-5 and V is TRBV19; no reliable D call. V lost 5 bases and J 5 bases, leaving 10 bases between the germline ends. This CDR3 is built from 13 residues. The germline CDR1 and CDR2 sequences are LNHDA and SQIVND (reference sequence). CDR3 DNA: TGTGCCAGTAGTTTGAGGCGGGATCAGCCCCAGCATTTT. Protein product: CASSLRRDQPQHF. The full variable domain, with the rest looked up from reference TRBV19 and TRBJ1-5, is DGGITQSPKYLFRKEGQNVTLSCEQNLNHDAMYWYRQDPGQGLRLIYYSQIVNDFQKGDIAEGYSVSREKKESFPLTVTSAQKNPTAFYLCASSLRRDQPQHFGDGTRLSIL.

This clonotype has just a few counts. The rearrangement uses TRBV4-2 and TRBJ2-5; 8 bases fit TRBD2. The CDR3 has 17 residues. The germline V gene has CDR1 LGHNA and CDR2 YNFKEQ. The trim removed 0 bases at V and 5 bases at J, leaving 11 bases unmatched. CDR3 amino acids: CASSQDTPGGPRETQYF. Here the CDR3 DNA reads TGTGCCAGCAGCCAAGATACCCCGGGGGGGCCGAGGGAGACCCAGTACTTC.

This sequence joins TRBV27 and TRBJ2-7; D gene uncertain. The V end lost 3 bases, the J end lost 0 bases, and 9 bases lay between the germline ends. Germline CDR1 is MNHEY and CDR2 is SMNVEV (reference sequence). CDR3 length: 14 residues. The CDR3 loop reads CASSFVLGSYEQYF. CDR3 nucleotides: TGTGCCAGCAGTTTTGTTTTAGGCTCCTACGAGCAGTACTTC.

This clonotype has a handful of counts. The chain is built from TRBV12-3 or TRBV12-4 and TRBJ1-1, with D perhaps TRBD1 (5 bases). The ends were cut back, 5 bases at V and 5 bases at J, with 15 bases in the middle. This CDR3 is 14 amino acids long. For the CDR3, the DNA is TGTGCCAGCAGTCCGGGACCCACGAGGACTGAAGCTTTCTTT. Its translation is CASSPGPTRTEAFF.

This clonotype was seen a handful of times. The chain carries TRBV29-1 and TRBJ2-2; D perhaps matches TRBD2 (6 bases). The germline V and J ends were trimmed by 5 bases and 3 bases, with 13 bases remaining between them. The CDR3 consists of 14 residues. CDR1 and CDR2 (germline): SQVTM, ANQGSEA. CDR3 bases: TGCAGCGTTAGGGAGGTCCAACACACCGGGGAGCTGTTTTTT. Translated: CSVREVQHTGELFF.

This chain's CDR3 is CASSLRWLDEQYF. The CDR3, as DNA: TGTGCCAGCAGCTTGCGGTGGTTGGATGAGCAGTACTTC. The V call is TRBV5-4, the J call TRBJ2-5; no clear D. Germline assignment: CDR1 SGHNT and CDR2 YYREEE (reference sequence). Trimming took 1 base from V and 11 from J, leaving 15 bases between them. The CDR3 is made up of 13 amino acids.